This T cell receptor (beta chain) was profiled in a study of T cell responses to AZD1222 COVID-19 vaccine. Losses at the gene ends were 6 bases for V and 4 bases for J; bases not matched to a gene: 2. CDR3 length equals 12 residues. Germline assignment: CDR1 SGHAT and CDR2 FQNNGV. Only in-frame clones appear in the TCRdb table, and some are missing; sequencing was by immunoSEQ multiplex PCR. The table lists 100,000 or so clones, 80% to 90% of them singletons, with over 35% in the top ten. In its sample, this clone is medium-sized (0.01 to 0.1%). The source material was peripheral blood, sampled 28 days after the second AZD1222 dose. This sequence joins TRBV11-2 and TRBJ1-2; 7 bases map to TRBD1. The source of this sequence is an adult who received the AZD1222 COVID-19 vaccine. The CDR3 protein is CASSRDSYGYTF. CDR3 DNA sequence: TGTGCCAGCAGTAGGGACAGCTATGGCTACACCTTC.